The next 27 T cell receptor beta chains were all read from a single sample in a study of T cell responses to AZD1222 COVID-19 vaccine. Measured with immunoSEQ multiplex PCR; TCRdb has only the in-frame clones, and not every one. The repertoire holds roughly 100,000 clones, with about 89% as singletons. The sample here was peripheral blood, taken 28 days after the second dose of the MenACWY control vaccine. The receptors originated from an adult who received the MenACWY meningococcal vaccine as a control.

The rearrangement joins TRBV24-1 to TRBJ1-2; TRBD1 matches at 8 bases. Germline V gives CDR1 KGHDR, CDR2 SFDVKD. The CDR3 runs to 15 residues. V lost 3 bases to trimming and J lost 6 bases; unmatched junction nucleotides: 8. Here the CDR3 reads CATSDATTGADGYTF. DNA of the CDR3: TGTGCCACCAGTGATGCAACGACAGGGGCTGATGGCTACACCTTC.

This clone was seen only a few times. V gene TRBV29-1 combines with J gene TRBJ1-1; D not certain. The CDR3 loop spans 14 amino acids. The V gene's germline CDR1 is SQVTM and CDR2 ANQGSEA. Trimming took 7 bases from V and 0 from J, leaving 15 bases between them. The CDR3 DNA follows: TGCAGCGCTCGACTCGACGCCATGAACACTGAAGCTTTCTTT. It codes for CSARLDAMNTEAFF.

The V gene is TRBV7-2, the J gene TRBJ1-3, with D unclear. Germline values: CDR1 SGHTA, CDR2 FQGNSA. The germline V and J ends were trimmed by 1 base and 3 bases, with 16 bases remaining between them. This CDR3 contains 17 residues. The CDR3 nucleotides are TGTGCCAGCAGCTTAGATTCTGCCCCAATGTATGGAAACACCATATATTTT. Amino acid sequence: CASSLDSAPMYGNTIYF.

V usage is TRBV27 and J usage is TRBJ1-6; the D gene is possibly TRBD1 (6 bases). The CDR3 spans 13 residues. CDR1 and CDR2 from the germline V gene are MNHEY and SMNVEV (reference sequence). Between the trimmed V and J ends, which lost 4 bases and 8 bases, there was a span of 9 bases. The CDR3 here is CASSYRDDSPLHF. The CDR3 bases are TGTGCCAGCAGTTACAGGGATGATTCACCCCTCCACTTT.

The chain has TRBV7-2 and TRBJ1-1; D is uncertain. The length of the CDR3 is 13 residues. The germline V gene encodes CDR1 SGHTA and CDR2 FQGNSA. Trimming left V 2 bases short and J 4 bases short, with 8 bases between. The CDR3 spells CASSLLRPTEAFF. CDR3 bases: TGTGCCAGCAGCTTATTACGACCCACTGAAGCTTTCTTT. Supplemented by reference TRBV7-2 and TRBJ1-1, the full variable domain reads GAGVSQSPSNKVTEKGKDVELRCDPISGHTALYWYRQSLGQGLEFLIYFQGNSAPDKSGLPSDRFSAERTGGSVSTLTIQRTQQEDSAVYLCASSLLRPTEAFFGQGTRLTVV.

The chain couples TRBV6-2 or TRBV6-3 to TRBJ1-5; D is uncertain. Trimming pared 0 bases from V and 4 bases from J, leaving 10 bases between. This CDR3 has 15 residues. Germline-derived CDR1 and CDR2 are MNHEY and SVGEGT. In DNA, the CDR3 is TGTGCCAGCAGTTACTCCCACAGCTTAAATCAGCCCCAGCATTTT. Translating it yields CASSYSHSLNQPQHF.

The genes are TRBV19 and TRBJ1-2; D uncertain. Germline V CDR1 and CDR2: LNHDA, SQIVND (reference sequence). This CDR3 comprises 14 residues. V shed 5 bases and J shed 4 bases, with 14 bases lying between them. In DNA, the CDR3 is TGTGCCAGTAGTGTTCTACAGAAACCCTATGGCTACACCTTC. This encodes CASSVLQKPYGYTF.

The rearrangement links TRBV5-4 to TRBJ2-5; D is tentatively TRBD1 or TRBD2 (5 bases each). The V end was cut by 2 bases, the J end by 5 bases, with 7 bases between. CDR1 and CDR2 from the germline V gene are SGHNT and YYREEE (reference sequence). The CDR3 is 12 residues long. The CDR3 protein is CASSLEGETQYF. CDR3 bases: TGTGCCAGCAGCTTAGAGGGGGAGACCCAGTACTTC.

This chain connects TRBV7-8 to TRBJ1-1, with TRBD1 as a possible D gene (5 bases). Germline values: CDR1 SGHVS, CDR2 FQNEAQ. V lost 5 bases and J 1 base, leaving 11 bases between the germline ends. The CDR3 is 14 residues long. CDR3 sequence: CASSQGLQNTEAFF. The DNA for the CDR3 is TGTGCCAGCAGCCAGGGACTCCAGAACACTGAAGCTTTCTTT.

The chain recombines TRBV5-6 with TRBJ1-1; TRBD1 aligns across 10 bases. This CDR3 comprises 16 residues. V shed 5 bases and J 0 bases; nucleotides not matched to a gene: 7. CDR1 SGHDT and CDR2 YYEEEE come from the germline V gene. CDR3 residues: CASRKGQGNLNTEAFF. Here the CDR3 DNA reads TGTGCCAGCAGAAAGGGACAGGGGAACCTGAACACTGAAGCTTTCTTT.

The rearrangement uses TRBV6-6 and TRBJ1-6, with TRBD1 matching 7 bases. Germline V gene data show CDR1 as MNHNY and CDR2 as SVGAGI (reference sequence). This CDR3 comprises 15 residues. The V gene end was trimmed by 5 bases and the J gene end by 6 bases; junction bases not matched to a gene: 7. The CDR3 DNA reads as TGTGCCAGCAGTCTATCCCGACAGGGTAATTCACCCCTCCACTTT. This sequence encodes CASSLSRQGNSPLHF.

The V call is TRBV7-6, the J call TRBJ1-3; 8 bases line up with TRBD1. The germline CDR1 and CDR2 sequences are SGHVS and FNYEAQ. The junction had 6 bases not matched to a gene; V was cut back by 1 base and J by 4 bases. CDR3 size: 16 residues. The CDR3 spells CASSLEDRVYGNTIYF. CDR3 DNA: TGTGCCAGCAGCTTAGAGGACAGGGTTTACGGAAACACCATATATTTT. Combining the CDR3 with reference TRBV7-6 and TRBJ1-3 gives the whole variable domain GAGVSQSPRYKVTKRGQDVALRCDPISGHVSLYWYRQALGQGPEFLTYFNYEAQQDKSGLPNDRFSAERPEGSISTLTIQRTEQRDSAMYRCASSLEDRVYGNTIYFGEGSWLTVV.

The chain uses TRBV4-1 and TRBJ1-2; weak D call: TRBD1 (6 bases). This CDR3 region has 16 residues. The V gene lost 2 bases and the J gene lost 6 bases, with 19 bases spanning the gap. Per germline, CDR1 MGHRA and CDR2 YSYEKL. The DNA for the CDR3 is TGCGCCAGCAGCCAACCTCTGGGGGGGCTAGGTGATGGCTACACCTTC. Its translation: CASSQPLGGLGDGYTF.

The chain recombines TRBV19 with TRBJ1-1; D uncertain. V dropped 4 bases and J dropped 1 base, with 7 bases sitting between them. Germline V CDR1 and CDR2: LNHDA, SQIVND (reference sequence). This CDR3 comprises 13 residues. The CDR3 loop is CASSRNGNTEAFF. Written as DNA, the CDR3 is TGTGCCAGTAGTAGGAACGGGAACACTGAAGCTTTCTTT.

This clone was recorded only once. V gene TRBV23-1 combines with J gene TRBJ2-3; tentative D call: TRBD2 (6 bases). TRBV23-1 is an ORF, and what it does is uncertain. Trimming removed 6 bases at V and 3 bases at J, with 19 bases between. CDR3 length: 16 residues. The CDR3, as DNA: TGCGCCAGCAGGGACCGGGACTCCCCTACGACAGATACGCAGTATTTT. Translation: CASRDRDSPTTDTQYF.

V usage is TRBV9 and J usage is TRBJ2-6; 9 bases fit TRBD1. V lost 0 bases to trimming and J lost 11 bases; unmatched junction nucleotides: 9. Germline V gives CDR1 SGDLS, CDR2 YYNGEE. This CDR3 comprises 16 residues. The CDR3 spells CASSVGSRDRVHVLTF. The CDR3 DNA follows: TGTGCCAGCAGCGTAGGAAGCCGGGACAGGGTCCACGTCCTGACTTTC.

The chain links TRBV3-1 (or the pseudogene TRBV3-2) to TRBJ1-3; TRBD1 is a possible D gene (6 bases). Looked up from germline, CDR1 is LGHDT and CDR2 is YNNKEL (reference sequence). V lost 4 bases, J lost 4 bases, and 11 bases lay in between. The CDR3 runs to 14 residues. The CDR3 protein is CASSLSGTGNTIYF. The CDR3 DNA is TGTGCCAGCAGCCTTTCCGGGACAGGAAACACCATATATTTT.

V usage is TRBV11-2 and J usage is TRBJ1-6; 7 bases are a match to TRBD1. Per germline, CDR1 SGHAT and CDR2 FQNNGV. The trim removed 5 bases at V and 7 bases at J, leaving 8 bases unmatched. The CDR3 has 15 residues. This CDR3 reads CASSRQGLENSPLHF. CDR3 bases: TGTGCCAGCAGCCGACAGGGACTTGAAAATTCACCCCTCCACTTT.

The rearrangement joins TRBV7-9 to TRBJ2-7; TRBD2 matches 14 bases. Germline assignment: CDR1 SEHNR and CDR2 FQNEAQ (reference sequence). V was pared by 4 bases and J by 6 bases, with 5 bases of the junction left unmatched. This CDR3 has 15 residues. The CDR3 DNA is TGTGCCAGCAGCTCCGGACTAGCGGGGGGAGGCGAGCAGTACTTC. Its protein product is CASSSGLAGGGEQYF.

This clone was seen just once. The chain links TRBV5-5 to TRBJ1-5; no definite D call. CDR3 size: 15 residues. Looked up from germline, CDR1 is SGHKS and CDR2 is YYEKEE (reference sequence). With 5 bases removed from V and 2 bases from J, the gap between germline ends came to 14 bases. CDR3 DNA sequence: TGTGCCAGCAGTCATGTGGGCTTCGGCAATCAGCCCCAGCATTTT. Protein product: CASSHVGFGNQPQHF.

The chain couples TRBV18 to TRBJ1-1, with D possibly matching TRBD1 (6 bases). In germline, CDR1 is KGHSH, CDR2 LQKENI. There are 14 residues in the CDR3. Trimming cost V 4 bases and J 0 bases, with 9 bases left between them. Here the CDR3 DNA reads TGTGCCAGCTCACTTGGACAGATGAACACTGAAGCTTTCTTT. Amino acids: CASSLGQMNTEAFF. The whole variable domain, remainder taken from reference TRBV18 and TRBJ1-1, is NAGVMQNPRHLVRRRGQEARLRCSPMKGHSHVYWYRQLPEEGLKFMVYLQKENIIDESGMPKERFSAEFPKEGPSILRIQQVVRGDSAAYFCASSLGQMNTEAFFGQGTRLTVV.

The chain is built from TRBV7-2 and TRBJ2-7, with 8 bases matching TRBD2. Germline CDR1 SGHTA, CDR2 FQGNSA. This CDR3 comprises 15 residues. After removal of 5 bases from V and 6 bases from J, the junction contained 12 bases not matched to a gene. The chain's CDR3 is CASSQRSGGPGEQYF. The CDR3 DNA follows: TGTGCCAGCAGCCAACGCTCGGGGGGGCCGGGCGAGCAGTACTTC. The entire variable domain, with the rest obtained from reference TRBV7-2 and TRBJ2-7, is as follows: GAGVSQSPSNKVTEKGKDVELRCDPISGHTALYWYRQSLGQGLEFLIYFQGNSAPDKSGLPSDRFSAERTGGSVSTLTIQRTQQEDSAVYLCASSQRSGGPGEQYFGPGTRLTVT.

The chain uses TRBV2 and TRBJ2-1; D gene ambiguous. Trimming removed 6 bases from V and 0 bases from J, with 6 bases in between. Germline V gene lookup returns CDR1 SNHLY and CDR2 FYNNEI. CDR3 length: 13 amino acids. The DNA for the CDR3 is TGTGCCAGCAGGTCCATCTCCTACAATGAGCAGTTCTTC. This codes for CASRSISYNEQFF.

The rearrangement uses TRBV5-1 and TRBJ2-7, with D possibly matching TRBD1 (6 bases). Deletions cut 0 bases from V and 2 bases from J, with 9 bases between. This CDR3 region has 14 residues. The germline V gene encodes CDR1 SGHRS and CDR2 YFSETQ. In DNA form, the CDR3 reads TGCGCCAGCAGCTTGGCGTCAGGGGCCTACGAGCAGTACTTC. It yields the protein CASSLASGAYEQYF.

The rearrangement uses TRBV18 and TRBJ1-1; D is undetermined. This CDR3 is built from 15 residues. Germline lookup yields CDR1 KGHSH and CDR2 LQKENI. Trimming took off 4 bases at V and 3 bases at J, with 15 bases between the two ends. This CDR3 is CASSRLGDTYTEAFF. CDR3 DNA sequence: TGTGCCAGCTCACGCCTGGGCGACACCTACACTGAAGCTTTCTTT.

This clone appeared once. The J gene is TRBJ2-6, the V gene TRBV7-2; 7 bases map to TRBD1. Germline V gives CDR1 SGHTA, CDR2 FQGNSA. The CDR3 has 17 residues. With V trimmed by 4 bases and J by 2 bases, 8 bases remained unmatched. The CDR3 coding sequence is TGTGCCAGCAGCTCCAAGGGGGCGCTTACTGGGGCCAACGTCCTGACTTTC. It yields the protein CASSSKGALTGANVLTF.

J is TRBJ2-7 and V is TRBV5-1, with TRBD2 matching over 9 bases. CDR1 and CDR2 (germline): SGHRS, YFSETQ. The V gene end was trimmed by 4 bases and the J gene end by 2 bases; junction bases not matched to a gene: 10. The CDR3 is made up of 16 amino acids. The CDR3 here is CASSPPRGGGAYEQYF. The CDR3 DNA sequence: TGCGCCAGCAGCCCCCCGCGCGGCGGGGGGGCCTACGAGCAGTACTTC.